This T cell receptor (beta chain) was recorded in a study of cytomegalovirus exposure and HLA in healthy donors. PCR used 60 Vbeta primers and 13 Jbeta primers. Clones were read by immunoSEQ multiplex PCR, and TCRdb kept only the in-frame ones, dropping some. The sample has some 220,000 clones; around four fifths are singletons. About this clone: One end of the junction does not line up with germline, which may come from a read error.

The CDR3 runs to 11 residues. Germline assignment: CDR1 SGHTA and CDR2 FQGNSA. The sequenced sample was PBMCs. The chain has TRBV7-2 and TRBJ2-3; 11 bases are shared with TRBD2. This sequence originates from a woman aged 40 to 49 in good health and CMV-seronegative. The CDR3 region is CASSLASSGGF. CDR3 DNA sequence: TGTGCCAGCAGCTTAGCGTCTAGCGGGGGGTTT.